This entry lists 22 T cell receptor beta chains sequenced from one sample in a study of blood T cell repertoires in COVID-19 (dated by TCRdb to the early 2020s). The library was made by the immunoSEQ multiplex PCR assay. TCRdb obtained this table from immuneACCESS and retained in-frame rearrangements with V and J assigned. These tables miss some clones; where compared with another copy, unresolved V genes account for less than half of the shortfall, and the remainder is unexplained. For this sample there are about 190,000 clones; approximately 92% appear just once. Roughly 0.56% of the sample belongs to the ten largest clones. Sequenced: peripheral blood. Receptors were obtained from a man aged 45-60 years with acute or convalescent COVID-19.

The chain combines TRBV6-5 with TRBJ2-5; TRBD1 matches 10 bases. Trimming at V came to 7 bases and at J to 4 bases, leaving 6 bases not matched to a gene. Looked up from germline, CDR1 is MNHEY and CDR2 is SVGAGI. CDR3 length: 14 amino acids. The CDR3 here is CASTRDRGGETQYF. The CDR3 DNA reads TGTGCCAGCACCAGGGACAGGGGAGGAGAGACCCAGTACTTC.

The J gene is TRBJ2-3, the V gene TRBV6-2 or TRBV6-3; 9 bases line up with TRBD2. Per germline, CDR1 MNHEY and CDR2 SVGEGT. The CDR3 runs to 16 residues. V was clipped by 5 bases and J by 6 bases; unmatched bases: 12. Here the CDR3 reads CASSPSGGPPRDTQYF. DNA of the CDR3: TGTGCCAGCAGTCCCAGCGGGGGGCCGCCCAGGGATACGCAGTATTTT.

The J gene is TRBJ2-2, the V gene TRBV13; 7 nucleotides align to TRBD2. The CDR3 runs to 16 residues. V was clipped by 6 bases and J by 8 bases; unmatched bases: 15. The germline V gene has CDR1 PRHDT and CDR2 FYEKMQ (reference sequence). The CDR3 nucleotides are TGTGCCAGCAGTTCTTATCGTGCGGGAGTAGCGGGGGAGCTGTTTTTT. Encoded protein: CASSSYRAGVAGELFF.

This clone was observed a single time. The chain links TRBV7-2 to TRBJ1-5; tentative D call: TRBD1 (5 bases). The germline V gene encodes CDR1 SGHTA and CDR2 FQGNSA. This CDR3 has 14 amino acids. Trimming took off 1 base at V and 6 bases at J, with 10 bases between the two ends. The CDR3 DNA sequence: TGTGCCAGCAGCTTAGGTCAGGGTAGTCAGCCCCAGCATTTT. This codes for CASSLGQGSQPQHF.

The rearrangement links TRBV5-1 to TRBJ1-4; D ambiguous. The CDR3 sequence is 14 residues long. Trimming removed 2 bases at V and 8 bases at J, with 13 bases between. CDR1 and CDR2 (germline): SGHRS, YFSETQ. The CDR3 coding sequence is TGCGCCAGCAGCTTTAACATCGGGGAGGAAAAACTGTTTTTT. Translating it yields CASSFNIGEEKLFF.

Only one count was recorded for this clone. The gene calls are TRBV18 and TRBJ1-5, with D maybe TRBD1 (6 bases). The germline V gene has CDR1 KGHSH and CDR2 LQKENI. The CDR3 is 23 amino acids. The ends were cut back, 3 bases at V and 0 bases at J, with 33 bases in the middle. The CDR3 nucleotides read TGTGCCAGCTCACCTCTCGGGGGGGGCCACCGGCTCTGGGTCCAATATAGCAATCAGCCCCAGCATTTT. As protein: CASSPLGGGHRLWVQYSNQPQHF.

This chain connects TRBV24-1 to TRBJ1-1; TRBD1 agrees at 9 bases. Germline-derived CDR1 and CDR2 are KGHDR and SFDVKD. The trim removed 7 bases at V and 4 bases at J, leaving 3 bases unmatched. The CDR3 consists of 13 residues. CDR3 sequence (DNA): TGTGCCACCAGGGACAGGGGTGGCACTGAAGCTTTCTTT. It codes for CATRDRGGTEAFF.

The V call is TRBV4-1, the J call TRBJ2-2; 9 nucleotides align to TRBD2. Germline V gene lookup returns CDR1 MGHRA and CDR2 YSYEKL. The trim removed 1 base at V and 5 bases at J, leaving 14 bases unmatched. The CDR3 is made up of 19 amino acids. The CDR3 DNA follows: TGCGCCAGCAGCCAAGTAAGGATTGCGGGAGGGCCGAGGACCGGGGAGCTGTTTTTT. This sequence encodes CASSQVRIAGGPRTGELFF.

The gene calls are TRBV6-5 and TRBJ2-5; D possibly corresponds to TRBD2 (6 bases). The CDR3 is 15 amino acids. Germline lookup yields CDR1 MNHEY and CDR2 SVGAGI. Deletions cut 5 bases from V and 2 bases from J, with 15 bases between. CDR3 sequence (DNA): TGTGCCAGCAGTCCAGGGAGGTGGGGTCAAGAGACCCAGTACTTC. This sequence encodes CASSPGRWGQETQYF.

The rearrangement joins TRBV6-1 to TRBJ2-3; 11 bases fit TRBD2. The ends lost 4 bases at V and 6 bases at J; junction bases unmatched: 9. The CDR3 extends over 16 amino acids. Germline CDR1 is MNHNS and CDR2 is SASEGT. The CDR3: CASSARTSGRHDTQYF. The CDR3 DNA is TGTGCCAGCAGTGCAAGAACTAGCGGGAGACATGATACGCAGTATTTT.

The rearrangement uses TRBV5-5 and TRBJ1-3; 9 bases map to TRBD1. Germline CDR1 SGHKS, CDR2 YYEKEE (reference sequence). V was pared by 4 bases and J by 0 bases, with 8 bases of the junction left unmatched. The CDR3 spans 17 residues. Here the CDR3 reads CASSKTGQGNSGNTIYF. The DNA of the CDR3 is TGTGCCAGCAGCAAAACCGGACAGGGGAACTCTGGAAACACCATATATTTT.

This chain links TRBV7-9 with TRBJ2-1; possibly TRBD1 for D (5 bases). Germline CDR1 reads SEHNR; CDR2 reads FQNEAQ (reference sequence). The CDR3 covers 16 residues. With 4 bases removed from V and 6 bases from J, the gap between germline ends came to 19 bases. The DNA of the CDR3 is TGTGCCAGCAGCTCCCTGCCTAGGGGAAGCTCCAATGAGCAGTTCTTC. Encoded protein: CASSSLPRGSSNEQFF.

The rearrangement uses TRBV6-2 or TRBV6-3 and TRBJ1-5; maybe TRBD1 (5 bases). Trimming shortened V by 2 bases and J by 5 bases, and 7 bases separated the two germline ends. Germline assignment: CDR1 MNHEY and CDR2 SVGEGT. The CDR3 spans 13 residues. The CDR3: CASSYQGYQPQHF. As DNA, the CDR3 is TGTGCCAGCAGTTACCAGGGCTATCAGCCCCAGCATTTT.

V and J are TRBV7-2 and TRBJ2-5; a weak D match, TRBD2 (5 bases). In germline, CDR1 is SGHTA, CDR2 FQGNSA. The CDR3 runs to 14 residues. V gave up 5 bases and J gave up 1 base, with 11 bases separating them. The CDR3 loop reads CASSPRTGQETQYF. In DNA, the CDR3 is TGTGCCAGCAGCCCTCGGACTGGCCAAGAGACCCAGTACTTC.

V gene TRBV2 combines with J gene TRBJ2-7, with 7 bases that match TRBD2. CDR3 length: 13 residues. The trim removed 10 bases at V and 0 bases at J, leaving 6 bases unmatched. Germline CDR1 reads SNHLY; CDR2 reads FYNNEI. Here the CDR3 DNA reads TGTGCCATCCATAGCGGGTTCTCCTACGAGCAGTACTTC. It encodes CAIHSGFSYEQYF.

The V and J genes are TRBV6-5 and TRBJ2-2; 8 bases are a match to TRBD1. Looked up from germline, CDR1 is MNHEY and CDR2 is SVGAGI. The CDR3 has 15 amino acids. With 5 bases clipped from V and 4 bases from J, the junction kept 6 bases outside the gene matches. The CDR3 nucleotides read TGTGCCAGCAGTAGTACAGGGGGGAGCACCGGGGAGCTGTTTTTT. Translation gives CASSSTGGSTGELFF.

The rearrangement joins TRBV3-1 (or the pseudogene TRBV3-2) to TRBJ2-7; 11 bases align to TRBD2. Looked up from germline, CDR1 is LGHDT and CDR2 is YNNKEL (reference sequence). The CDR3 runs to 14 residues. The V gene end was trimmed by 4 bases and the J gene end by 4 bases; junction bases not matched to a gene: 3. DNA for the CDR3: TGTGCCAGCAGCCCCCGGACTAGCGGGTACGAGCAGTACTTC. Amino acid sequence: CASSPRTSGYEQYF.

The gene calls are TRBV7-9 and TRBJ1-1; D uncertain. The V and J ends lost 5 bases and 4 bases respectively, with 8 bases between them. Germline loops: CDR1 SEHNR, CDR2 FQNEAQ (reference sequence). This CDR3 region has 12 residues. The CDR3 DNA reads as TGTGCCAGCAGCCCAGAACCCACTGAAGCTTTCTTT. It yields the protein CASSPEPTEAFF.

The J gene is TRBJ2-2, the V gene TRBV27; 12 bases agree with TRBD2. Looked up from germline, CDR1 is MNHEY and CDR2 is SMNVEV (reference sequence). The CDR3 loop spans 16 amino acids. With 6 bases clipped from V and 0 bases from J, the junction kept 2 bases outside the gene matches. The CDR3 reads CASSRLAGANTGELFF. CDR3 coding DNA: TGTGCCAGCAGCCGACTAGCGGGAGCGAACACCGGGGAGCTGTTTTTT.

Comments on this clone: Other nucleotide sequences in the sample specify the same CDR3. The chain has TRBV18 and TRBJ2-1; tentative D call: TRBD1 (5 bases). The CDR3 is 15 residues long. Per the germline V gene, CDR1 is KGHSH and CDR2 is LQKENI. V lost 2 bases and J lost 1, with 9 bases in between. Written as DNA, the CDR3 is TGTGCCAGCTCACCAGCAGGGTTTTCCTACAATGAGCAGTTCTTC. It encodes CASSPAGFSYNEQFF.

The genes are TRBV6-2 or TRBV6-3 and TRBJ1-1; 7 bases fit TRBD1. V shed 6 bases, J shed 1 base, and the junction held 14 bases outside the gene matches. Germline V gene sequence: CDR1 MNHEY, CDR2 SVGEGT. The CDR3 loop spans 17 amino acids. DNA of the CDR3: TGTGCCAGCAGATACCGGGACAGCTTGTTCTCGAACACTGAAGCTTTCTTT. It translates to CASRYRDSLFSNTEAFF.

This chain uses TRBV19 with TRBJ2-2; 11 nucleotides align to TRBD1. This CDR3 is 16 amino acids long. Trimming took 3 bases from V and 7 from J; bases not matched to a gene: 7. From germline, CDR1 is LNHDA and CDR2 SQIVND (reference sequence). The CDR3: CASSMYGQGANGELFF. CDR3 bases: TGTGCCAGTAGTATGTATGGACAGGGGGCGAACGGGGAGCTGTTTTTT.